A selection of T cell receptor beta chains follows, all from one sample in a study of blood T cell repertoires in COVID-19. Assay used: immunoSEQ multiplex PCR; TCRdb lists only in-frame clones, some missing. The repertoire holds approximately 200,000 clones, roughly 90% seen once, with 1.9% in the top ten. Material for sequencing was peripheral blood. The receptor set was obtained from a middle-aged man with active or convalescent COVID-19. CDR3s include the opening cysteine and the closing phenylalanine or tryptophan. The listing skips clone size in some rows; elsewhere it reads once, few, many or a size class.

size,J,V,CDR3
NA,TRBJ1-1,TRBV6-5,CASSLTGGSTEAFF
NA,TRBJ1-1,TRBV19,CASKNRGSTEAFF
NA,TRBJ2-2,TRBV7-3,CASSSPGHGELFF
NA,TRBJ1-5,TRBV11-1,CASSTGENQPQHF
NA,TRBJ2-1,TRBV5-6,CASSLVKGGWSYNEQFF
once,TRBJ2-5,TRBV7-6,CASSPTSGGDLLETQYF
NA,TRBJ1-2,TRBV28,CASLTSVRGYGYTF
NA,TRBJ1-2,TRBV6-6,CASSSTGLYGYTF
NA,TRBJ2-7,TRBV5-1,CASSRDRGHEQYF
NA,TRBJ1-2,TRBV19,CASSLAGNYGYTF
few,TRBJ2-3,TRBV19,CASSAIPTGTDTQYF
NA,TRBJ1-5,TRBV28,CASGTGYGNQPQHF
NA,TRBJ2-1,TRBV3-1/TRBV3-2,CASSQPGFNEQFF
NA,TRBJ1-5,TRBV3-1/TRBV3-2,CASSPGGRGPQHF
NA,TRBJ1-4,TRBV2,CASSVRRTLTNEKLFF
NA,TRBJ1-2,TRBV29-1,CSVGQGVNYGYTF
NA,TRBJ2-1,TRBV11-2,CASSPGGARNEQFF
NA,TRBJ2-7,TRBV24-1,CATGAGYEQYF
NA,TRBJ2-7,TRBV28,CASSYNRGPWQYF
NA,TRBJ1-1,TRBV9,CASSVDLSGEAFF
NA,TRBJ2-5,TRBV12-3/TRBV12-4,CASSWGVQETQYF
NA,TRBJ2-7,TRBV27,CASSLSASGYYEQYF
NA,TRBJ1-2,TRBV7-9,CASSLVGGADLYGYTF
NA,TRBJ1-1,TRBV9,CASSVGTSGTEAFF
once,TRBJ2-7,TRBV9,CASSAGGGASYEQYF
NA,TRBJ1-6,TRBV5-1,CASSSGQHSYNSPLHF
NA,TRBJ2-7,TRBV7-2,CASRPAGGNEQYF
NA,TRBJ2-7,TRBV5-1,CASSSQLAGVEEQYF
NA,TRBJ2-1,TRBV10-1,CASSEARGPKVQFF
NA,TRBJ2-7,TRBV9,CASSARDRGSYEQYF
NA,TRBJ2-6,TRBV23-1,CASSQSVGGPGANVLTF
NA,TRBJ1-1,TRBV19,CASSIGTGLTEAFF
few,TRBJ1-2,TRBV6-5,CASTGQGRVGYGYTF
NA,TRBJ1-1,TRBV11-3,CASSLGTGGPEAFF
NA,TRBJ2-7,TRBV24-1,CATSEAGEQYF
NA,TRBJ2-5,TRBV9,CASSVGGRVQETQYF
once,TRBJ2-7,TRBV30,CAWSTVAGSSEQYF
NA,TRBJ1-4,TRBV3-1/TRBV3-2,CASSQQDRGKLFF
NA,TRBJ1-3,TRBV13,CASSFLGNTIYF
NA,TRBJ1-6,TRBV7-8,CASSLVRDRNSPLHF
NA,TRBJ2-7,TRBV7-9,CASSPGQGVSYEQYF
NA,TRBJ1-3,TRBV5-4,CASSLSGSGNTIYF
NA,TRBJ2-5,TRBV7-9,CASSPTRSGTQYF
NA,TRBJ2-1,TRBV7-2,CASSLGDYVYNEQFF
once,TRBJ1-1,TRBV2,CASSEASRVAGAFF
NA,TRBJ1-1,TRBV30,CAWSVLVGLGEDTEAFF